The clone carrying this T cell receptor beta chain was recorded many times. V was shortened by 5 bases and J by 2 bases, with 16 bases between the two germline ends. The CDR3 runs to 16 residues. Germline V lookup: CDR1 MNHEY, CDR2 SMNVEV (reference sequence). This specimen belongs to a study of regulatory T cells in long-lasting Graves disease. Construction of the TCR beta libraries employed iRepertoire HTBI primers in conjunction with Arm-PCR of CDR3 regions. TCRdb passed the multiplex PCR reads through MiXCR, listing each CDR3 protein once. The sample lists 200,000 to 250,000 distinct CDR3 sequences, around a fifth seen once, with 10% to 15% in the top ten. Time point specified: newly diagnosed GD, antithyroid drugs for less than 3 months. After RNA was extracted from PBMCs, the TCR library was made from it. These data were likewise used in another study, on T cells in Graves' hyperthyroidism and ophthalmopathy.

The sequences come from peripheral blood mononuclear cells (PBMCs), collected at new diagnosis, from a patient treated with antithyroid drugs. The chain joins TRBV27 to TRBJ1-5, with D possibly TRBD1 on 5 matching bases. The clonotype originates from a woman aged 25 to 39 with Graves disease. CDR3 protein: CASSLKPGPRNQPQHF. CDR3 bases: TGTGCCAGCAGTCTAAAACCGGGGCCTCGCAATCAGCCCCAGCATTTT.